This TCR beta chain emerged from a study of blood T cell repertoires in COVID-19. Study context: From the United States, Italy and Spain came samples of acute and convalescent COVID-19. In each case, the material was cDNA or gDNA derived from T cells, B-cell-depleted T cells, or PBMCs.

Original processing notes: Amplified reference gene primers provided the basis for estimating nucleated cell counts. Produced via immunoSEQ multiplex PCR; TCRdb's table is partial and in-frame only. V, J and clone size are taken as reported in that table, and D and trimming were inferred from the DNA itself. Here the sample spans over 50,000 clones, more than 75% being singletons. The CDR3 has 14 residues. Germline values: CDR1 SNHLY, CDR2 FYNNEI. The V gene lost 7 bases and the J gene lost 0 bases, with 7 bases spanning the gap. This chain links TRBV2 with TRBJ1-6; D is uncertain. The source of this sequence is a human donor in a cohort sampled during active COVID-19. The sample comprised peripheral blood. CDR3 sequence (DNA): TGTGCCAGCAAACAGAGCTCCTATAATTCACCCCTCCACTTT. As protein: CASKQSSYNSPLHF.